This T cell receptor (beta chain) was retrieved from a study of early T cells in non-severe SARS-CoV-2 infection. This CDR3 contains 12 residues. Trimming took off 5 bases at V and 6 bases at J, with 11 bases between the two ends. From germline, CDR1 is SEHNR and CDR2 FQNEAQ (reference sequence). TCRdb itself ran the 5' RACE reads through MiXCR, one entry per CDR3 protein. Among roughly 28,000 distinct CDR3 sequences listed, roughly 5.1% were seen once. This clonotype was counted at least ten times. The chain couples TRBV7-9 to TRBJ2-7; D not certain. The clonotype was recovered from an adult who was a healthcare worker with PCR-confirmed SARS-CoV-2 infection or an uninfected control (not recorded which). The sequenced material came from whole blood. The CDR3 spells CASSPSFREQYF. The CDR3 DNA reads TGTGCCAGCAGCCCCTCCTTCCGCGAGCAGTACTTC.